Each of the 27 T cell receptor beta chains below was sequenced from the same sample in a study of blood T cell repertoires in COVID-19 (dated by TCRdb to 2018 to 2020). Library method: the immunoSEQ multiplex PCR assay. TCRdb provides this immuneACCESS table in a form limited to in-frame rearrangements. Some clones are lacking; in checked studies, under half of them reflect an unresolved V gene, and why the rest are absent is not known. The sample yields fewer than 200,000 clones; about 86% were counted once. In total, the top ten clones hold roughly 25% of the sample. The source material was PBMCs or T cells enriched from blood (not recorded which). These receptor sequences come from a woman between 40 and 50 years old in a cohort exposed to, infected with or recovered from COVID-19 (not recorded which).

The rearrangement links TRBV16 to TRBJ1-5; 8 bases match TRBD1. Per the germline V gene, CDR1 is KGHSY and CDR2 is FQNENV. The CDR3 is 14 residues long. V dropped 6 bases and J dropped 1; count of bases not matched to a gene: 2. The CDR3 here is CASRQGGSNQPQHF. Written as DNA, the CDR3 is TGTGCCAGCAGACAGGGGGGGAGCAATCAGCCCCAGCATTTT.

The chain joins TRBV5-1 to TRBJ2-1, with a weak D call TRBD2 (6 bases). V gave up 2 bases and J gave up 10 bases, with 13 bases separating them. The germline V gene encodes CDR1 SGHRS and CDR2 YFSETQ. CDR3 size: 13 residues. The CDR3 loop is CASSFTGGQEQFF. The CDR3 nucleotides read TGCGCCAGCAGCTTCACAGGAGGGCAGGAGCAGTTCTTC.

The gene calls are TRBV4-1 and TRBJ2-7, with TRBD2 identical over 7 bases. Losses at the gene ends were 0 bases for V and 2 bases for J; bases not matched to a gene: 4. This CDR3 is built from 15 residues. Germline CDR1 is MGHRA and CDR2 is YSYEKL. The CDR3 region is CASSQDRLAAYEQYF. DNA for the CDR3: TGCGCCAGCAGCCAAGATCGCCTAGCGGCCTACGAGCAGTACTTC.

The chain couples TRBV27 to TRBJ1-2; 8 bases map to TRBD1. The CDR3 contains 12 residues. Trimming at V came to 6 bases and at J to 8 bases, leaving 5 bases not matched to a gene. CDR1 is MNHEY, CDR2 SMNVEV, per germline (reference sequence). The CDR3, as DNA: TGTGCCAGCAGCAGTGGGGACAGGGGCTACACCTTC. Its protein is CASSSGDRGYTF.

The V and J genes are TRBV9 and TRBJ2-2; 9 bases match TRBD1. The CDR3 extends over 14 amino acids. Germline lookup yields CDR1 SGDLS and CDR2 YYNGEE. J was trimmed by 4 bases and V by 6 bases; bases with no gene match: 4. CDR3 loop: CASKKTGGTGELFF. The CDR3 DNA sequence: TGTGCCAGCAAGAAGACAGGGGGCACCGGGGAGCTGTTTTTT.

The V gene is TRBV6-5, the J gene TRBJ2-7; TRBD1 is a possible D gene (6 bases). V dropped 4 bases and J dropped 3 bases, with 13 bases sitting between them. The CDR3 is made up of 14 amino acids. Germline V gene data show CDR1 as MNHEY and CDR2 as SVGAGI. CDR3 DNA: TGTGCCAGCAGTTCGGACAGCCCGCGCTACGAGCAGTACTTC. It yields the protein CASSSDSPRYEQYF.

The chain uses TRBV5-1 and TRBJ2-3; no reliable D call. V lost 4 bases, J lost 6 bases, and 24 bases lay in between. Germline assignment: CDR1 SGHRS and CDR2 YFSETQ. The CDR3 is 17 residues long. CDR3 bases: TGCGCCAGCAGCGCCGGAATGGGCTCCTCTGTCACGGATACGCAGTATTTT. This gives the protein CASSAGMGSSVTDTQYF. Supplemented by reference TRBV5-1 and TRBJ2-3, the full variable domain reads KAGVTQTPRYLIKTRGQQVTLSCSPISGHRSVSWYQQTPGQGLQFLFEYFSETQRNKGNFPGRFSGRQFSNSRSEMNVSTLELGDSALYLCASSAGMGSSVTDTQYFGPGTRLTVL.

This chain links TRBV5-1 with TRBJ1-4; TRBD1 aligns across 7 bases. V lost 0 bases to trimming and J lost 3 bases; unmatched junction nucleotides: 2. Per germline, CDR1 SGHRS and CDR2 YFSETQ. The CDR3 is 15 residues long. For the CDR3, the DNA is TGCGCCAGCAGCTTGGAGGGGGCGTCTAATGAAAAACTGTTTTTT. Amino acid sequence: CASSLEGASNEKLFF.

The chain joins TRBV23-1 to TRBJ1-2; TRBD1 might be the D (5 bases). TRBV23-1 is an open reading frame whose function is uncertain. The CDR3 is 16 amino acids. Trimming left V 6 bases short and J 8 bases short, with 25 bases between. CDR3 bases: TGCGCCAGCAGCCGAAGCCGGAACCCGGGACTAATCGGCTACACCTTC. Protein product: CASSRSRNPGLIGYTF.

This clone was picked up a small number of times. The V call is TRBV24-1, the J call TRBJ1-5, with D tentatively TRBD1 (5 bases). Germline V lookup: CDR1 KGHDR, CDR2 SFDVKD. This CDR3 spans 14 amino acids. The V end lost 4 bases, the J end lost 4 bases, and 10 bases lay between the germline ends. Here the CDR3 DNA reads TGTGCCACCAGTGAGGGGGGGAAAAATCAGCCCCAGCATTTT. Translating gives CATSEGGKNQPQHF.

This chain uses TRBV6-1 with TRBJ1-5; tentatively, D is TRBD1 (5 bases). This CDR3 contains 14 residues. Looked up from germline, CDR1 is MNHNS and CDR2 is SASEGT. The V gene lost 2 bases and the J gene lost 7 bases, with 12 bases spanning the gap. CDR3 loop: CASSELGDYQPQHF. The CDR3 DNA reads as TGTGCCAGCAGTGAATTGGGGGACTACCAGCCCCAGCATTTT.

The gene calls are TRBV29-1 and TRBJ1-1, with D tentatively TRBD1 (6 bases). Between the trimmed V and J ends, which lost 2 bases and 8 bases, there was a span of 15 bases. Germline CDR1 is SQVTM and CDR2 is ANQGSEA. CDR3 length: 13 amino acids. CDR3 residues: CSVERRRGNEAFF. CDR3 DNA: TGCAGCGTTGAACGGCGTAGGGGGAACGAAGCTTTCTTT.

V usage is TRBV18 and J usage is TRBJ2-7, with D perhaps matching TRBD2 (6 bases). Germline assignment: CDR1 KGHSH and CDR2 LQKENI. V lost 0 bases, J lost 3 bases, and 12 bases lay in between. The length of the CDR3 is 15 residues. For the CDR3, the DNA is TGTGCCAGCTCACCACCGGGACTCATAAGCTACGAGCAGTACTTC. It codes for CASSPPGLISYEQYF.

The rearrangement uses TRBV5-1 and TRBJ1-1; D is perhaps TRBD1 (5 bases). Trimming stripped 1 base from V and 4 bases from J, with 14 bases between. The CDR3 has 15 amino acids. Germline values: CDR1 SGHRS, CDR2 YFSETQ. The CDR3 loop is CASSLQGPVSTEAFF. DNA of the CDR3: TGCGCCAGCAGCTTGCAGGGCCCGGTGAGCACTGAAGCTTTCTTT.

The J gene is TRBJ2-1, the V gene TRBV5-1; TRBD2 matches 10 bases. The germline V gene has CDR1 SGHRS and CDR2 YFSETQ. The V and J ends lost 6 bases and 0 bases, in that order; junction bases with no gene match: 6. The CDR3 covers 16 residues. DNA of the CDR3: TGCGCCAGCAAGGACTCTAGCGGGAGCTCCTACAATGAGCAGTTCTTC. Protein: CASKDSSGSSYNEQFF.

The chain joins TRBV19 to TRBJ1-6, with 9 bases lining up with TRBD1. Germline V CDR1 and CDR2: LNHDA, SQIVND (reference sequence). The V segment lost 4 bases and the J segment 8 bases; nucleotides outside the gene matches: 9. The CDR3 is 16 amino acids. CDR3: CASSTGTGKGDSPLHF. The CDR3 DNA reads as TGTGCCAGTAGTACCGGGACAGGGAAAGGGGATTCACCCCTCCACTTT.

The chain employs TRBV11-2 and TRBJ2-7; D perhaps matches TRBD2 (5 bases). CDR3 length equals 15 residues. Trimming removed 0 bases at V and 3 bases at J, with 12 bases between. Germline values: CDR1 SGHAT, CDR2 FQNNGV. DNA for the CDR3: TGTGCCAGCAGCTTAGAAGCTAGCCAAGGCTACGAGCAGTACTTC. Translation: CASSLEASQGYEQYF. Together with reference TRBV11-2 and TRBJ2-7, the CDR3 gives the full variable domain: EAGVAQSPRYKIIEKRQSVAFWCNPISGHATLYWYQQILGQGPKLLIQFQNNGVVDDSQLPKDRFSAERLKGVDSTLKIQPAKLEDSAVYLCASSLEASQGYEQYFGPGTRLTVT.

The V and J genes are TRBV7-9 and TRBJ2-1; D might be TRBD1 (6 bases). Germline V gene sequence: CDR1 SEHNR, CDR2 FQNEAQ (reference sequence). The CDR3 loop spans 18 amino acids. V lost 2 bases and J 4 bases, leaving 21 bases between the germline ends. The CDR3 nucleotides read TGTGCCAGCAGCTTACCGGTCCGATGGGGTCAGGGGTACAATGAGCAGTTCTTC. Protein product: CASSLPVRWGQGYNEQFF. Supplemented by reference TRBV7-9 and TRBJ2-1, the full variable domain reads DTGVSQNPRHKITKRGQNVTFRCDPISEHNRLYWYRQTLGQGPEFLTYFQNEAQLEKSRLLSDRFSAERPKGSFSTLEIQRTEQGDSAMYLCASSLPVRWGQGYNEQFFGPGTRLTVL.

This sequence joins TRBV5-5 and TRBJ1-2; D is perhaps TRBD1 (6 bases). Germline CDR1 is SGHKS and CDR2 is YYEKEE (reference sequence). The CDR3 contains 13 residues. With 2 bases removed from V and 8 bases from J, the gap between germline ends came to 13 bases. The chain's CDR3 is CASSLTGLKGYTF. CDR3 in DNA: TGTGCCAGCAGCTTAACAGGGTTAAAAGGCTACACCTTC.

The chain joins TRBV15 to TRBJ1-4, with a weak D call TRBD1 (5 bases). The CDR3 sequence is 14 residues long. V was clipped by 4 bases and J by 4 bases, with 10 bases between them. Germline assignment: CDR1 LNHNV and CDR2 YYDKDF (reference sequence). The CDR3 here is CATSIGQSNEKLFF. The CDR3 DNA follows: TGTGCCACCAGCATCGGACAAAGTAATGAAAAACTGTTTTTT.

The chain uses TRBV28 and TRBJ2-5; possible D gene TRBD1, 6 bases. Germline CDR1 MDHEN, CDR2 SYDVKM. V was shortened by 6 bases and J by 5 bases, with 16 bases between the two germline ends. The CDR3 contains 14 residues. CDR3 DNA: TGTGCCAGCAGCCCCACAGGGAATCCGGAGACCCAGTACTTC. Translating it yields CASSPTGNPETQYF. The variable domain in full, completed from reference TRBV28 and TRBJ2-5, reads DVKVTQSSRYLVKRTGEKVFLECVQDMDHENMFWYRQDPGLGLRLIYFSYDVKMKEKGDIPEGYSVSREKKERFSLILESASTNQTSMYLCASSPTGNPETQYFGPGTRLLVL.

The chain joins TRBV7-6 to TRBJ2-2; 12 nucleotides align to TRBD2. V shed 5 bases and J 1 base; nucleotides not matched to a gene: 2. Germline V gene lookup returns CDR1 SGHVS and CDR2 FNYEAQ. CDR3 length: 16 amino acids. CDR3 bases: TGTGCCAGCAGCGCGGGACTAGCGGGGAACACCGGGGAGCTGTTTTTT. Its translation: CASSAGLAGNTGELFF.

This chain uses TRBV6-2 or TRBV6-3 with TRBJ2-5; TRBD2 matches 9 bases. Germline-derived CDR1 and CDR2 are MNHEY and SVGEGT. Trimming at V came to 5 bases and at J to 4 bases, leaving 8 bases not matched to a gene. The CDR3 spans 15 residues. CDR3 DNA: TGTGCCAGCAGTACGGCCCTAGCGGGGTTAGAGACCCAGTACTTC. This encodes CASSTALAGLETQYF.

The rearrangement links TRBV10-3 to TRBJ2-5, with 13 nucleotides matching TRBD2. This CDR3 is built from 19 residues. The V segment lost 4 bases and the J segment 1 base; nucleotides outside the gene matches: 12. The germline CDR1 and CDR2 sequences are ENHRY and SYGVKD. CDR3: CAISGLSTSGGPLQETQYF. In DNA, the CDR3 is TGTGCCATCAGTGGACTCTCGACTAGCGGGGGGCCACTCCAAGAGACCCAGTACTTC.

The chain is built from TRBV27 and TRBJ2-3; TRBD1 agrees at 7 bases. Germline CDR1 and CDR2: MNHEY and SMNVEV (reference sequence). The CDR3 covers 15 residues. V shed 2 bases, J shed 2 bases, and the junction held 4 bases outside the gene matches. The CDR3 is CASSLTTGTTDTQYF. The CDR3 region has the DNA TGTGCCAGCAGTTTAACGACAGGGACCACAGATACGCAGTATTTT.

This clone was counted only a few times. The V gene is TRBV14, the J gene TRBJ1-4; maybe TRBD1 (5 bases). Germline assignment: CDR1 SGHDN and CDR2 FVKESK. V lost 3 bases and J 3 bases, leaving 11 bases between the germline ends. This CDR3 spans 15 amino acids. In nucleotides, the CDR3 is TGTGCCAGCAGCCAGTGGGCCAGGGCTAATGAAAAACTGTTTTTT. Translating gives CASSQWARANEKLFF.

This chain connects TRBV27 to TRBJ2-1; D uncertain. The CDR3 is 14 amino acids. The germline V gene encodes CDR1 MNHEY and CDR2 SMNVEV (reference sequence). Deletions cut 5 bases from V and 8 bases from J, with 16 bases between. The chain's CDR3 is CASSPGVNAYEQFF. In DNA, the CDR3 is TGTGCCAGCAGTCCTGGAGTAAATGCTTATGAGCAGTTCTTC.